What follows are 32 T cell receptor beta chains derived from one specimen sequenced in a study of T cells in localized non-small cell lung cancer. The method was immunoSEQ multiplex PCR; TCRdb's version includes in-frame clones alone and lacks a portion of them. The table has roughly 2,500 clones, roughly a third seen once. Sequences were derived from normal lung tissue next to the tumor, sampled before any cancer treatment. The receptors stem from a male donor at least 60 years old with stage I lung adenocarcinoma.

This clone is categorized as large. The chain has TRBV6-8 and TRBJ2-1; TRBD1 aligns across 11 bases. Germline V lookup: CDR1 MNHGY, CDR2 SAAAGT. The CDR3 loop spans 17 amino acids. The V segment lost 0 bases and the J segment 9 bases; nucleotides outside the gene matches: 10. The CDR3 DNA sequence: TGTGCCAGCAGTTACTCATCCTTTGGGACAGGGGGAACTGAGCAGTTCTTC. It specifies CASSYSSFGTGGTEQFF.

CDR3 sequence reads: CASSPSTVSYEQYF. CDR3 coding DNA: TGTGCCAGCAGCCCCTCGACAGTGTCCTACGAGCAGTACTTC. The chain recombines TRBV9 with TRBJ2-7; perhaps TRBD1 as D (5 bases). The CDR3 runs to 14 residues. Trimming pared 4 bases from V and 1 base from J, leaving 12 bases between. The V gene's germline CDR1 is SGDLS and CDR2 YYNGEE.

V is TRBV14 and J is TRBJ1-1, with D perhaps TRBD1 (5 bases). The CDR3 spans 16 residues. V shed 4 bases and J shed 3 bases, with 18 bases lying between them. Germline lookup yields CDR1 SGHDN and CDR2 FVKESK. CDR3: CASSLWRGEVDTEAFF. The CDR3 region has the DNA TGTGCCAGCAGCCTCTGGCGGGGGGAGGTAGACACTGAAGCTTTCTTT.

Only a few counts were recorded for this clone. The chain has TRBV25-1 and TRBJ1-2; 7 bases line up with TRBD1. CDR1 and CDR2 from the germline V gene are MGHDK and SYGVNS. The CDR3 has 15 amino acids. Trimming removed 4 bases from V and 7 bases from J; junction bases left unmatched: 12. The CDR3 bases are TGTGCCAGCAGTGGAGGGGCCGGGACAGTCTCTGGCTACACCTTC. It codes for CASSGGAGTVSGYTF.

The chain is built from TRBV25-1 and TRBJ2-5; 10 bases are a match to TRBD2. Trimming removed 3 bases from V and 4 bases from J; junction bases left unmatched: 5. There are 15 residues in the CDR3. Germline V gene lookup returns CDR1 MGHDK and CDR2 SYGVNS. The CDR3 sequence: CASSEFGTSAETQYF. As DNA, the CDR3 is TGTGCCAGCAGTGAGTTTGGGACTAGCGCAGAGACCCAGTACTTC.

This clone appeared a few times. This chain connects TRBV15 to TRBJ2-1; D might be TRBD2 (7 bases). Germline assignment: CDR1 LNHNV and CDR2 YYDKDF (reference sequence). The CDR3 length is 17 residues. V gave up 4 bases and J gave up 7 bases, with 23 bases separating them. CDR3 sequence reads: CATSNALGLVGTNEQFF. The CDR3 DNA follows: TGTGCCACCAGCAACGCACTTGGACTAGTAGGGACAAATGAGCAGTTCTTC.

The CDR3, as DNA: TGTGCCAGCTCACCTAAGGGCGACCAGCCCCAGCATTTT. It encodes CASSPKGDQPQHF. The V call is TRBV18, the J call TRBJ1-5; no reliable D call. The V gene lost 3 bases and the J gene lost 7 bases, with 10 bases spanning the gap. This CDR3 has 13 amino acids. Germline V gene data show CDR1 as KGHSH and CDR2 as LQKENI. Looking up the rest from reference TRBV18 and TRBJ1-5 gives the full variable domain: NAGVMQNPRHLVRRRGQEARLRCSPMKGHSHVYWYRQLPEEGLKFMVYLQKENIIDESGMPKERFSAEFPKEGPSILRIQQVVRGDSAAYFCASSPKGDQPQHFGDGTRLSIL.

This clone showed up just a few times. This chain uses TRBV6-8 with TRBJ1-3, with 9 bases identical to TRBD1. V dropped 0 bases and J dropped 2; count of bases not matched to a gene: 11. CDR3 length equals 19 residues. Germline CDR1 reads MNHGY; CDR2 reads SAAAGT. The CDR3 DNA is TGTGCCAGCAGTTACTCGAGGGGCGGACAGGGGACGACTGGAAACACCATATATTTT. This codes for CASSYSRGGQGTTGNTIYF.

This rearrangement joins TRBV14 to TRBJ2-3; 7 bases are a match to TRBD1. The CDR3 spans 13 residues. Germline CDR1 and CDR2: SGHDN and FVKESK. V shed 6 bases and J 0 bases; nucleotides not matched to a gene: 0. The CDR3: CASRGQSTDTQYF. The CDR3 coding sequence is TGTGCCAGCAGGGGACAGAGCACAGATACGCAGTATTTT.

The chain carries TRBV18 and TRBJ1-1; D perhaps matches TRBD1 (5 bases). The CDR3 loop spans 12 amino acids. V was shortened by 3 bases and J by 5 bases, with 7 bases between the two germline ends. The germline V gene has CDR1 KGHSH and CDR2 LQKENI. The CDR3 is CASSPGQTEAFF. Here the CDR3 DNA reads TGTGCCAGCTCACCGGGGCAGACTGAAGCTTTCTTT.

The rearrangement links TRBV19 to TRBJ2-1; TRBD1 is a possible D gene (5 bases). The CDR3 is made up of 13 amino acids. Germline V gene data show CDR1 as LNHDA and CDR2 as SQIVND (reference sequence). Trimming stripped 3 bases from V and 9 bases from J, with 12 bases between. The CDR3 here is CASSIPQAGEQFF. In nucleotides, the CDR3 is TGTGCCAGTAGTATCCCACAGGCCGGTGAGCAGTTCTTC.

The gene calls are TRBV11-3 and TRBJ1-1; D call uncertain. The germline V and J ends were trimmed by 2 bases and 2 bases, with 12 bases remaining between them. Germline-derived CDR1 and CDR2 are SGHNT and YENEEA. The CDR3 contains 15 residues. The CDR3 region is CASSLLTGSNTEAFF. CDR3 sequence (DNA): TGTGCCAGCAGCTTACTGACGGGATCCAACACTGAAGCTTTCTTT. Supplemented by reference TRBV11-3 and TRBJ1-1, the full variable domain reads EAGVVQSPRYKIIEKKQPVAFWCNPISGHNTLYWYLQNLGQGPELLIRYENEEAVDDSQLPKDRFSAERLKGVDSTLKIQPAELGDSAVYLCASSLLTGSNTEAFFGQGTRLTVV.

The V gene is TRBV9, the J gene TRBJ1-2; D is unresolved. Trimming pared 10 bases from V and 7 bases from J, leaving 23 bases between. Per the germline V gene, CDR1 is SGDLS and CDR2 is YYNGEE. CDR3 size: 14 residues. The CDR3, as DNA: TGTGCCGGAGAACAGTCTGTCTCAGTAGGTGGCTACACCTTC. Residues: CAGEQSVSVGGYTF. The full variable domain, in which reference TRBV9 and TRBJ1-2 provide the parts outside the CDR3, is DSGVTQTPKHLITATGQRVTLRCSPRSGDLSVYWYQQSLDQGLQFLIQYYNGEERAKGNILERFSAQQFPDLHSELNLSSLELGDSALYFCAGEQSVSVGGYTFGSGTRLTVV.

This clone came up once. DNA for the CDR3: TGTGCCAGCTCAGAATCCACGCCGGGCTCTGGAAACACCATATATTTT. Residues: CASSESTPGSGNTIYF. This chain uses TRBV18 with TRBJ1-3; D ambiguous. V dropped 5 bases and J dropped 0 bases, with 14 bases sitting between them. Germline V gene lookup returns CDR1 KGHSH and CDR2 LQKENI. CDR3 length: 16 amino acids.

The rearrangement joins TRBV28 to TRBJ1-1; TRBD1 matches at 8 bases. Trimming removed 7 bases from V and 2 bases from J; junction bases left unmatched: 12. CDR1 and CDR2 from the germline V gene are MDHEN and SYDVKM. This CDR3 comprises 16 residues. CDR3 region: CASTTGGARGNTEAFF. CDR3 DNA: TGTGCCAGCACCACAGGGGGGGCGCGAGGAAACACTGAAGCTTTCTTT.

Only a few counts were recorded for this clone. This chain uses TRBV11-3 with TRBJ2-2; 11 bases are a match to TRBD1. Germline assignment: CDR1 SGHNT and CDR2 YENEEA. The V segment lost 5 bases and the J segment 6 bases; nucleotides outside the gene matches: 5. The CDR3 consists of 15 residues. The CDR3 loop reads CASSAGQGAPGELFF. The CDR3 DNA sequence: TGTGCCAGCAGCGCTGGACAGGGGGCGCCCGGGGAGCTGTTTTTT.

This clone has only a few counts. The CDR3 loop reads CASSGDSYEQYF. The CDR3 DNA reads as TGTGCCAGCAGTGGGGACAGCTACGAGCAGTACTTC. The rearrangement links TRBV9 to TRBJ2-7, with 7 positions matching TRBD1. Trimming cost V 5 bases and J 3 bases; bases outside gene matches: 2. Germline loops: CDR1 SGDLS, CDR2 YYNGEE. The CDR3 spans 12 residues.

Sample share makes this clone medium-sized (0.01 to 0.1%). The chain has TRBV6-8 and TRBJ2-7; D gene uncertain. CDR1 and CDR2 from the germline V gene are MNHGY and SAAAGT. Trimming cost V 0 bases and J 4 bases, with 7 bases left between them. The CDR3 runs to 13 residues. CDR3 sequence (DNA): TGTGCCAGCAGTTACTCGGTGGAATACGAGCAGTACTTC. This gives the protein CASSYSVEYEQYF.

This chain joins TRBV18 and TRBJ1-1; D is ambiguous. V lost 1 base, J lost 0 bases, and 15 bases lay in between. Per the germline V gene, CDR1 is KGHSH and CDR2 is LQKENI. CDR3 size: 17 residues. The CDR3 protein is CASSPRRDGGMNTEAFF. The DNA for the CDR3 is TGTGCCAGCTCACCACGAAGGGATGGTGGGATGAACACTGAAGCTTTCTTT.

The rearrangement links TRBV28 to TRBJ2-5; 9 positions agree with TRBD1. The CDR3 runs to 17 residues. The V segment lost 4 bases and the J segment 5 bases; nucleotides outside the gene matches: 14. The germline CDR1 and CDR2 sequences are MDHEN and SYDVKM. The CDR3 bases are TGTGCCAGCAGTTCCAGGACCGGGACAGGGCTTGGGGAGACCCAGTACTTC. As protein: CASSSRTGTGLGETQYF.

V is TRBV18 and J is TRBJ1-2; D is undetermined. The CDR3 loop spans 14 amino acids. The germline gives CDR1 KGHSH, CDR2 LQKENI. V lost 0 bases and J lost 7, with 12 bases in between. CDR3 DNA: TGTGCCAGCTCACCACCGTCAGCGGCGGGTGGCTACACCTTC. This codes for CASSPPSAAGGYTF.

V gene TRBV11-3 combines with J gene TRBJ2-7, with a weak D call TRBD1 (5 bases). V lost 2 bases to trimming and J lost 6 bases, with 14 bases between them. CDR1 and CDR2 from the germline V gene are SGHNT and YENEEA. CDR3 length: 14 amino acids. The CDR3 DNA reads as TGTGCCAGCAGCTTATCACCAGGGCTGGGCGAGCAGTACTTC. Protein sequence: CASSLSPGLGEQYF.

Only a few counts were recorded for this clone. The chain combines TRBV28 with TRBJ2-1; TRBD1 agrees at 9 bases. The V gene's germline CDR1 is MDHEN and CDR2 SYDVKM. The J segment lost 1 base and the V segment lost 3 bases, leaving 4 bases of the junction unmatched. This CDR3 spans 16 amino acids. Here the CDR3 reads CASSFTGTGSYNEQFF. CDR3 DNA: TGTGCCAGCAGTTTCACCGGGACAGGGTCCTACAATGAGCAGTTCTTC.

In its sample, this clone was seen a few times. The gene calls are TRBV14 and TRBJ1-3, with D unresolved. V lost 5 bases to trimming and J lost 4 bases, with 6 bases between them. Per the germline V gene, CDR1 is SGHDN and CDR2 is FVKESK. This CDR3 is built from 12 residues. DNA for the CDR3: TGTGCCAGCAGCGCCGGAGGAAACACCATATATTTT. It encodes CASSAGGNTIYF.

There are a few counts of this clone. CDR3 region: CASSTRGTQYF. DNA for the CDR3: TGTGCCAGTAGTACAAGGGGGACCCAGTACTTC. The J gene is TRBJ2-5, the V gene TRBV19; a weak D match, TRBD1 (5 bases). The CDR3 contains 11 residues. Germline lookup yields CDR1 LNHDA and CDR2 SQIVND (reference sequence). V was shortened by 4 bases and J by 7 bases, with 7 bases between the two germline ends.

This clone was detected a few times. The chain uses TRBV30 and TRBJ1-1; 7 nucleotides agree with TRBD1. The germline CDR1 and CDR2 sequences are GTSNPN and SVGIG (reference sequence). The CDR3 has 12 residues. Losses at the gene ends were 7 bases for V and 0 bases for J; bases not matched to a gene: 2. For the CDR3, the DNA is TGTGCCTCGGGACAGCTGAACACTGAAGCTTTCTTT. The encoded protein is CASGQLNTEAFF.

The genes are TRBV11-3 and TRBJ2-7, with a weak D call TRBD2 (5 bases). This CDR3 contains 15 residues. The V and J ends lost 4 bases and 7 bases respectively, with 20 bases between them. The germline V gene has CDR1 SGHNT and CDR2 YENEEA. CDR3 protein: CASSSNSGGGMEQYF. CDR3 sequence (DNA): TGTGCCAGCAGCTCGAACTCGGGCGGAGGAATGGAGCAGTACTTC.

A few counts support this clone. The gene calls are TRBV28 and TRBJ1-4; D possibly corresponds to TRBD1 (6 bases). CDR1 and CDR2 (germline): MDHEN, SYDVKM. The CDR3 runs 14 residues. V was trimmed by 6 bases and J by 5 bases, leaving 13 bases between them. The DNA for the CDR3 is TGTGCCAGCAGGCAGACAGGAACAAATGAAAAACTGTTTTTT. Amino acids: CASRQTGTNEKLFF. The full variable domain, completed using reference TRBV28 and TRBJ1-4, is DVKVTQSSRYLVKRTGEKVFLECVQDMDHENMFWYRQDPGLGLRLIYFSYDVKMKEKGDIPEGYSVSREKKERFSLILESASTNQTSMYLCASRQTGTNEKLFFGSGTQLSVL.

This clone occurred a few times. The chain combines TRBV18 with TRBJ2-3; 7 positions match TRBD2. The V gene's germline CDR1 is KGHSH and CDR2 LQKENI. CDR3 length: 15 residues. With V trimmed by 1 base and J by 4 bases, 5 bases remained unmatched. The DNA of the CDR3 is TGTGCCAGCTCACCACAGGGGAGGGAGGCAGATACGCAGTATTTT. Protein sequence: CASSPQGREADTQYF.

This clone was counted only a few times. The chain uses TRBV11-3 and TRBJ1-1, with 8 bases lining up with TRBD1. This CDR3 region has 14 residues. J gave up 7 bases and V 4 bases, and 8 bases lay outside the gene matches. Germline CDR1 and CDR2: SGHNT and YENEEA. Here the CDR3 DNA reads TGTGCCAGCAGCTCAGGGGGCGCAGGGTATGAAGCTTTCTTT. It translates to CASSSGGAGYEAFF.

The rearrangement joins TRBV14 to TRBJ1-2, with a possible D match to TRBD1 (5 bases). Trimming removed 4 bases from V and 7 bases from J, with 16 bases in between. The CDR3 sequence is 14 residues long. CDR1 is SGHDN, CDR2 FVKESK, per germline. CDR3 DNA sequence: TGTGCCAGCAGCCGGACACTTGGGCGTAGTGGCTACACCTTC. This sequence encodes CASSRTLGRSGYTF.

This clone was seen only a few times. The junction shows a germline mismatch at one end, possibly a read error. The rearrangement links TRBV30 to TRBJ1-1; a possible D gene is TRBD1 (6 bases). The length of the CDR3 is 11 residues. In germline, CDR1 is GTSNPN, CDR2 SVGIG (reference sequence). CDR3 amino acids: CAWISNSRGVF. CDR3 DNA sequence: TGTGCCTGGATTAGTAACAGCAGGGGTGTCTTT.